This T cell receptor beta chain was identified in a study of blood T cell repertoires in COVID-19. Overall study: Spain, Italy and the United States supplied samples that represented acute and convalescent COVID-19. PBMCs, B-cell-depleted T cells, or T cells were the source of the cDNA or gDNA that made up the material.

In the original workflow: Quantification of nucleated cells was approximated via reference gene primer amplification. Clones were read by immunoSEQ multiplex PCR, and TCRdb kept only the in-frame ones, dropping some. Clonal size and the V and J genes are those of that table, whereas D and trimming came from the DNA. The table includes about 150,000 clones, about 85% detected once. This CDR3 comprises 15 residues. V shed 5 bases, J shed 7 bases, and the junction held 10 bases outside the gene matches. The germline V gene has CDR1 SGDLS and CDR2 YYNGEE. The V and J genes are TRBV9 and TRBJ1-2; TRBD1 matches 11 bases. The TCR sequence derives from a woman aged 60 to 75 with active or convalescent COVID-19. Sequencing was done on a sample of peripheral blood. CDR3 in amino acids: CASSIPGQGVRGYTF. The CDR3 DNA sequence: TGTGCCAGCAGTATACCGGGACAGGGGGTTCGTGGCTACACCTTC.